This TCR beta chain was sequenced during a study of shared clonotypes between healthy human individuals. In the naive CD8 group, cells lacked CD45RO and were positively selected for CCR7, so terminally differentiated effector memory CD45RA+ cells were left out. Template for every sorted-subset replicate PCR totaled approximately 200 ng DNA, approximately 30,000 T cell genomes. Generated by immunoSEQ multiplex PCR, the TCRdb table keeps only in-frame clones and is missing some. The sample holds about 580,000 clones, 95% to 98% seen once. This TCR was sampled from a man between 25 and 39 years old in good health. Sequenced material: naive CD8+ T cells sorted from blood.

The CDR3 DNA reads as TGTGCCAGCAGCGTAGGCTATGGTCAGCCCCAGCATTTT. Translation gives CASSVGYGQPQHF. V is TRBV9 and J is TRBJ1-5; D not resolved. V was cut by 0 bases and J by 6 bases, with 7 bases left in between. The CDR3 is made up of 13 amino acids. Germline V gene data show CDR1 as SGDLS and CDR2 as YYNGEE.